This T cell receptor (beta chain) is drawn from a study of T cell repertoires and HLA-DP antigens. For pre-culture CD4+ samples, the target was 200,000 T cell genomes. The table came from immunoSEQ multiplex PCR; TCRdb's copy has only in-frame clones and leaves some out. Of approximately 89,000 clones listed, approximately 89% are singletons. As to this clone: Its antigen is currently unknown. A junction boundary mismatches the germline segment, possibly from a read error.

Per germline, CDR1 SGHNT and CDR2 YYREEE (reference sequence). This CDR3 is 15 amino acids long. This chain uses TRBV5-4 with TRBJ2-1; TRBD1 aligns across 10 bases. This TCR came from a man between 50 and 59 years old in good health and CMV-seronegative. The source material was CD4+ T cells from PBMCs. CDR3 region: CASSLQTGGYDEQFF. CDR3 bases: TGTGCCAGCAGCTTACAGACAGGGGGCTACGATGAGCAGTTCTTC. The full variable domain, completed using reference TRBV5-4 and TRBJ2-1, is ETGVTQSPTHLIKTRGQQVTLRCSSQSGHNTVSWYQQALGQGPQFIFQYYREEENGRGNFPPRFSGLQFPNYSSELNVNALELDDSALYLCASSLQTGGYDEQFFGPGTRLTVL.